This TCR beta chain emerged from a study of blood T cells in healthy people across ages. A second about 6 to 12 cycle PCR used barcoded and J-beta primers. TCRdb fed the 5' RACE reads into MiXCR, producing one record per CDR3 protein. This table holds 1 million to 1.2 million distinct CDR3 sequences, around two fifths found once. Study results and caveats: The study found more naive CD4+ cells and higher diversity in long-lived than aged donors. Significant beta diversity loss was already apparent by age approximately 38, declining roughly linearly.

Notes on this clonotype: Its specificity is not known.

The CDR3 contains 13 residues. Germline values: CDR1 DFQATT, CDR2 SNEGSKA (reference sequence). Trimming stripped 4 bases from V and 11 bases from J, with 20 bases between. The chain joins TRBV20-1 to TRBJ2-5; D is undetermined. This clonotype originated in a man aged 18 to 29 in good health. Source material: blood. CDR3 protein: CSATSPPRNEQYF. The CDR3 DNA is TGCAGTGCTACTAGTCCCCCCAGGAATGAGCAGTACTTC.